These 27 T cell receptor beta chains were all obtained from the same sample, sequenced in a study of CD8 T cells in ankylosing spondylitis. From the 5' RACE reads, TCRdb called clonotypes with MiXCR, one entry per CDR3 protein. Counted here are 150,000 to 200,000 distinct CDR3 sequences, around 19% occurring once; the ten biggest clones make up over 7.5%. Sequencing was carried out using blood, either unsorted or a sorted T cell fraction (not recorded which). Source of these receptors: a male donor with ankylosing spondylitis or in good health (not recorded which).

The sample holds one count of this clonotype. The chain recombines TRBV30 with TRBJ2-2; no firm D call. This CDR3 is built from 13 residues. Germline lookup yields CDR1 GTSNPN and CDR2 SVGIG (reference sequence). V lost 8 bases and J lost 5, with 15 bases in between. The CDR3 sequence: CARILGTTGELFF. CDR3 coding DNA: TGTGCCCGGATACTCGGAACGACCGGGGAGCTGTTTTTT.

The genes are TRBV20-1 and TRBJ2-1; 13 bases map to TRBD2. V trimming: 7 bases; J trimming: 8 bases; junction bases outside the gene matches: 5. This CDR3 comprises 13 residues. Germline lookup yields CDR1 DFQATT and CDR2 SNEGSKA (reference sequence). The CDR3 reads CSVRTSGSYEQFF. CDR3 DNA sequence: TGCAGTGTACGGACTAGCGGGAGTTATGAGCAGTTCTTC.

The rearrangement uses TRBV2 and TRBJ2-5; D ambiguous. The CDR3 has 12 residues. With 3 bases removed from V and 5 bases from J, the gap between germline ends came to 7 bases. Germline V CDR1 and CDR2: SNHLY, FYNNEI. This chain's CDR3 is CASSEGIETQYF. In DNA form, the CDR3 reads TGTGCCAGCAGTGAGGGGATTGAGACCCAGTACTTC.

This clonotype was seen ten or more times. This sequence joins TRBV24-1 and TRBJ1-2; the match to TRBD1 covers 7 bases. In germline, CDR1 is KGHDR, CDR2 SFDVKD. CDR3 length: 12 residues. The ends lost 9 bases at V and 7 bases at J; junction bases unmatched: 7. The CDR3 is CATSIRGGGYTF. Here the CDR3 DNA reads TGTGCCACCTCCATCAGGGGGGGTGGCTACACCTTC.

This clonotype has a count of ten or more. The J gene is TRBJ1-6, the V gene TRBV3-1; D gene unclear. Trimming removed 0 bases at V and 0 bases at J, with 9 bases between. CDR1 is LGHDT, CDR2 YNNKEL, per germline (reference sequence). This CDR3 comprises 17 residues. In DNA, the CDR3 is TGTGCCAGCAGCCAAGAAGTAGGCAGCTCCTATAATTCACCCCTCCACTTT. Amino acids: CASSQEVGSSYNSPLHF.

The rearrangement uses TRBV20-1 and TRBJ2-1; 8 bases fit TRBD2. CDR1 and CDR2 from the germline V gene are DFQATT and SNEGSKA (reference sequence). The CDR3 is made up of 16 amino acids. With 5 bases clipped from V and 1 base from J, the junction kept 10 bases outside the gene matches. CDR3 DNA: TGCAGTGCTGAACGGGGTAGCGGGACGTCCTACAATGAGCAGTTCTTC. As protein: CSAERGSGTSYNEQFF.

The chain recombines TRBV4-2 with TRBJ2-3; D not certain. V lost 3 bases, J lost 6 bases, and 10 bases lay in between. In germline, CDR1 is LGHNA, CDR2 YNFKEQ. The CDR3 covers 13 residues. CDR3 sequence: CASSHEGSDTQYF. The CDR3 DNA reads TGTGCCAGCAGCCACGAAGGGTCCGATACGCAGTATTTT.

This clonotype was seen ten or more times. The chain is built from TRBV12-3 or TRBV12-4 and TRBJ2-2, with 8 bases matching TRBD2. The CDR3 has 15 amino acids. The V segment lost 7 bases and the J segment 1 base; nucleotides outside the gene matches: 5. CDR3 sequence (DNA): TGTGCCAGCACCTTGGCGGGGGGGAACACCGGGGAGCTGTTTTTT. This gives the protein CASTLAGGNTGELFF.

The chain has TRBV7-9 and TRBJ2-3, with D unclear. Trimming took 1 base from V and 14 from J, leaving 13 bases between them. Germline values: CDR1 SEHNR, CDR2 FQNEAQ (reference sequence). The CDR3 runs 12 residues. CDR3 loop: CASSLGSRALYF. For the CDR3, the DNA is TGTGCCAGCAGCTTAGGCAGTAGGGCTTTGTATTTT.

This clonotype was recorded at least ten times. This rearrangement joins TRBV5-5 to TRBJ1-5; D not certain. CDR1 is SGHKS, CDR2 YYEKEE, per germline (reference sequence). The V end lost 5 bases, the J end lost 4 bases, and 10 bases lay between the germline ends. The length of the CDR3 is 13 residues. The CDR3 nucleotides read TGTGCCAGCAGTTCGGGAGGTAATCAGCCCCAGCATTTT. This translates into CASSSGGNQPQHF.

CDR3 residues: CASPPDSTYEQYF. Here the CDR3 DNA reads TGTGCCAGCCCACCGGACTCAACCTACGAGCAGTACTTC. This chain connects TRBV6-1 to TRBJ2-7; D may be TRBD2 (5 bases). The germline V gene has CDR1 MNHNS and CDR2 SASEGT. The CDR3 is 13 residues long. V was cut by 8 bases and J by 2 bases, with 13 bases left in between.

At least ten counts were recorded for this clonotype. This sequence joins TRBV5-6 and TRBJ2-2; D is possibly TRBD2 (6 bases). The ends were cut back, 4 bases at V and 4 bases at J, with 11 bases in the middle. The CDR3 totals 14 residues. Germline CDR1 is SGHDT and CDR2 is YYEEEE. The CDR3 sequence is CASSGGTGTGELFF. DNA of the CDR3: TGTGCCAGCAGCGGCGGGACGGGCACCGGGGAGCTGTTTTTT.

The rearrangement joins TRBV5-1 to TRBJ2-3; 10 bases fit TRBD1. This CDR3 is built from 15 residues. Germline CDR1 reads SGHRS; CDR2 reads YFSETQ. V lost 3 bases, J lost 6 bases, and 7 bases stayed unmatched. The chain's CDR3 is CASSWSGQGSDTQYF. Written as DNA, the CDR3 is TGCGCCAGCAGCTGGTCGGGACAGGGGTCCGATACGCAGTATTTT.

Only a few counts were recorded for this clonotype. The chain employs TRBV5-1 and TRBJ1-5, with D possibly TRBD1 on 5 matching bases. Germline V gene data show CDR1 as SGHRS and CDR2 as YFSETQ. The V and J ends lost 2 bases and 2 bases respectively, with 11 bases between them. This CDR3 has 15 residues. The CDR3 is CASSFSGDGNQPQHF. The CDR3 DNA reads TGCGCCAGCAGCTTTTCGGGGGACGGCAATCAGCCCCAGCATTTT.

This clonotype was recorded at least ten times. V gene TRBV20-1 combines with J gene TRBJ2-7; TRBD2 aligns across 8 bases. The CDR3 is made up of 14 amino acids. The V and J ends lost 1 base and 3 bases, in that order; junction bases with no gene match: 5. Germline V gene lookup returns CDR1 DFQATT and CDR2 SNEGSKA (reference sequence). The CDR3 is CSARAREGLYEQYF. The CDR3 DNA sequence: TGCAGTGCTAGAGCCCGGGAGGGCCTCTACGAGCAGTACTTC.

This rearrangement joins TRBV24-1 to TRBJ1-5, with D perhaps TRBD1 (5 bases). Germline lookup yields CDR1 KGHDR and CDR2 SFDVKD. CDR3 length: 14 amino acids. Trimming shortened V by 6 bases and J by 1 base, and 9 bases separated the two germline ends. Here the CDR3 reads CATSRGDSNQPQHF. CDR3 DNA: TGTGCCACCAGTCGGGGGGACAGCAATCAGCCCCAGCATTTT.

The rearrangement uses TRBV28 and TRBJ2-3; 7 bases fit TRBD1. With 6 bases clipped from V and 9 bases from J, the junction kept 6 bases outside the gene matches. Germline V gives CDR1 MDHEN, CDR2 SYDVKM. CDR3 size: 12 residues. The CDR3 region is CASRLKGATQYF. The DNA for the CDR3 is TGTGCCAGCAGGTTAAAGGGGGCCACGCAGTATTTT.

This clonotype was seen many times. The chain combines TRBV5-1 with TRBJ2-7; D call uncertain. There are 15 residues in the CDR3. Germline CDR1 and CDR2: SGHRS and YFSETQ. With 2 bases removed from V and 0 bases from J, the gap between germline ends came to 12 bases. The CDR3: CASSFKDGPSYEQYF. In DNA form, the CDR3 reads TGCGCCAGCAGCTTTAAGGACGGGCCCTCCTACGAGCAGTACTTC. The entire variable domain, with the rest obtained from reference TRBV5-1 and TRBJ2-7, is as follows: KAGVTQTPRYLIKTRGQQVTLSCSPISGHRSVSWYQQTPGQGLQFLFEYFSETQRNKGNFPGRFSGRQFSNSRSEMNVSTLELGDSALYLCASSFKDGPSYEQYFGPGTRLTVT.

This clonotype was counted at least ten times. The rearrangement uses TRBV20-1 and TRBJ2-7; D perhaps matches TRBD2 (5 bases). The CDR3 is 15 residues long. The V gene lost 4 bases and the J gene lost 7 bases, with 23 bases spanning the gap. Germline V gene sequence: CDR1 DFQATT, CDR2 SNEGSKA (reference sequence). The chain's CDR3 is CSANSIGSNGQEQYF. The CDR3 DNA reads TGCAGTGCTAACTCCATTGGGAGCAATGGTCAGGAGCAGTACTTC.

Ten or more counts support this clonotype. The J gene is TRBJ1-3, the V gene TRBV20-1; D gene ambiguous. The CDR3 totals 13 residues. The V end was cut by 1 base, the J end by 2 bases, with 6 bases between. Germline CDR1 is DFQATT and CDR2 is SNEGSKA (reference sequence). CDR3 in amino acids: CSARGSTGNTIYF. In DNA, the CDR3 is TGCAGTGCTAGAGGGTCGACTGGAAACACCATATATTTT.

This clonotype was detected a few times. The rearrangement joins TRBV20-1 to TRBJ1-5, with unresolved D. The germline V gene encodes CDR1 DFQATT and CDR2 SNEGSKA (reference sequence). This CDR3 region has 15 residues. Between the trimmed V and J ends, which lost 5 bases and 9 bases, there was a span of 23 bases. The CDR3 here is CSAVRAEAPISPQHF. The CDR3 DNA sequence: TGCAGTGCTGTTCGTGCTGAGGCCCCGATCTCGCCCCAGCATTTT.

This clonotype was observed a handful of times. The chain is built from TRBV7-9 and TRBJ2-1; TRBD2 matches at 7 bases. CDR1 and CDR2 (germline): SEHNR, FQNEAQ (reference sequence). The V segment lost 2 bases and the J segment 2 bases; nucleotides outside the gene matches: 6. The CDR3 is made up of 16 amino acids. CDR3 sequence (DNA): TGTGCCAGCAGCTTATATCTCGGGAGGACCTACAATGAGCAGTTCTTC. Amino acid sequence: CASSLYLGRTYNEQFF.

This clonotype has a single count. A read error may be the cause here, since a much bigger clone is one base away. This chain connects TRBV20-1 to TRBJ1-2; D remains ambiguous. The V end was cut by 1 base, the J end by 1 base, with 10 bases between. Germline loops: CDR1 DFQATT, CDR2 SNEGSKA (reference sequence). The CDR3 is 14 amino acids. The CDR3, as DNA: TGCAGTGCTAGAGGACAAAACAATAACTATGGCTACACCTTC. Its translation: CSARGQNNNYGYTF.

The chain is built from TRBV14 and TRBJ2-1; tentative D call: TRBD2 (5 bases). CDR3 length equals 16 residues. Per germline, CDR1 SGHDN and CDR2 FVKESK. With 0 bases removed from V and 7 bases from J, the gap between germline ends came to 16 bases. The CDR3 nucleotides read TGTGCCAGCAGCCAAGAGTTAGCGCCCTACAGTAATGAGCAGTTCTTC. It encodes CASSQELAPYSNEQFF. The whole variable domain, filled in from reference TRBV14 and TRBJ2-1, reads EAGVTQFPSHSVIEKGQTVTLRCDPISGHDNLYWYRRVMGKEIKFLLHFVKESKQDESGMPNNRFLAERTGGTYSTLKVQPAELEDSGVYFCASSQELAPYSNEQFFGPGTRLTVL.

This clonotype was recorded at least ten times. The gene calls are TRBV2 and TRBJ2-7; D is unresolved. The V gene lost 4 bases and the J gene lost 5 bases, with 15 bases spanning the gap. Germline loops: CDR1 SNHLY, CDR2 FYNNEI. The CDR3 consists of 14 residues. CDR3 coding DNA: TGTGCCAGCAGTGCTTGGGTTTCCACGGACGAGCAGTACTTC. Its protein is CASSAWVSTDEQYF.

This clonotype has a count of ten or more. The chain joins TRBV4-1 to TRBJ2-3; D remains unclear. The germline CDR1 and CDR2 sequences are MGHRA and YSYEKL. CDR3 size: 15 residues. The V end was cut by 4 bases, the J end by 4 bases, with 15 bases between. The CDR3 DNA is TGCGCCAGCAGCCGCGACTCATTTTCCGCAGATACGCAGTATTTT. This codes for CASSRDSFSADTQYF.

This clonotype was found many times. The V and J genes are TRBV5-1 and TRBJ2-7; TRBD1 might be the D (5 bases). Between the trimmed V and J ends, which lost 4 bases and 4 bases, there was a span of 12 bases. Germline CDR1 and CDR2: SGHRS and YFSETQ. The CDR3 is 13 amino acids. The CDR3 region has the DNA TGCGCCAGCAGCGAAACAGACAGATACGAGCAGTACTTC. Translating it yields CASSETDRYEQYF.